The TCR beta chain under discussion was sequenced for a study of regulatory T cells in long-lasting Graves disease. The overall study: Under 3 months of antithyroid drugs had been taken by newly diagnosed Graves' patients. Whole-study findings and limits: Persistent disease was characterized by preferential usage of TRBV28, TRBJ1-2 and TRBJ2-5.

Library construction for TCR beta used iRepertoire HTBI primers and Arm-PCR of CDR3 regions. Each CDR3 protein gets one entry after TCRdb re-called the multiplex PCR reads with MiXCR. The sample carries around 500,000 distinct CDR3 sequences, around 11% recorded once. This CDR3 has 16 amino acids. CDR1 and CDR2 (germline): SGHAT, FQNNGV. Trimming left V 2 bases short and J 3 bases short, with 13 bases between. At least ten counts were recorded for this clonotype. Antigen: not known. The time point is: newly diagnosed GD, antithyroid drugs for less than 3 months. RNA extracted from PBMCs served as the sequencing template. These data were likewise used in another study, on T cells in Graves' hyperthyroidism and ophthalmopathy. That paper states: Exclusion followed for patients with uncontrolled infection, other autoimmune disease, pregnancy or lactation. First-round RT-PCR of the TCR CDR3 relied on the HTBI primer set.

The V call is TRBV11-2, the J call TRBJ2-2; the D gene could be TRBD1 or TRBD2 (5 bases each). Material: peripheral blood mononuclear cells (PBMCs), obtained at new diagnosis, from a patient treated with antithyroid drugs. This receptor was obtained from a woman aged 25-40 years with Graves disease. CDR3 sequence: CASSLRGTVYTGELFF. The CDR3 DNA reads TGTGCCAGCAGCTTACGGGGCACGGTCTACACCGGGGAGCTGTTTTTT.